This is a list of T cell receptor beta chains from one sample in a study of early T cells in non-severe SARS-CoV-2 infection. Each CDR3 protein gets one entry after TCRdb re-called the 5' RACE reads with MiXCR. The data contain more than 70,000 distinct CDR3 sequences, roughly 13% of them singletons. Sequencing used whole blood. The origin of the receptors is an adult who was a healthcare worker with PCR-confirmed SARS-CoV-2 infection or an uninfected control (not recorded which). Each CDR3 is given with its conserved first and last residue. The D gene is left open where the match is weak. A clone size is listed for some rows: how often the clone was seen (once, few, many), or a class if it is expanded.

D gene: TRBD2; V gene: TRBV19; CDR3 length: 15; clone size: -; J gene: TRBJ2-1; CDR3 DNA: TGTGCCAGTACAAGATCCGGGGGGGGCCGAAATGAGCAGTTCTTC; CDR3 protein: CASTRSGGGRNEQFF
D gene: TRBD1; V gene: TRBV12-3/TRBV12-4; CDR3 length: 15; clone size: -; J gene: TRBJ1-1; CDR3 DNA: TGTGCCAGCAGCCCCGAGACAGGGTGGGGGACTGAAGCTTTCTTT; CDR3 protein: CASSPETGWGTEAFF
D gene: -; V gene: TRBV6-4; CDR3 length: 15; clone size: few; J gene: TRBJ1-6; CDR3 DNA: TGTGCCAGCAGTGCCACAACAGGGTCGGATTCACCCCTCCACTTT; CDR3 protein: CASSATTGSDSPLHF
D gene: -; V gene: TRBV7-9; CDR3 length: 14; clone size: few; J gene: TRBJ1-4; CDR3 DNA: TGTGCCAGCAGCTTAATGGCAGGCGAAGAAAAACTGTTTTTT; CDR3 protein: CASSLMAGEEKLFF
D gene: TRBD2; V gene: TRBV12-5; CDR3 length: 14; clone size: few; J gene: TRBJ2-7; CDR3 DNA: TGTGCTAGTGGTTTGGAATCCGGGAGGGGAGAGCAGTACTTC; CDR3 protein: CASGLESGRGEQYF
D gene: -; V gene: TRBV13; CDR3 length: 15; clone size: -; J gene: TRBJ1-2; CDR3 DNA: TGTGCCAGCAGCTTAGGGGTAAGGGGAACTTTCGGCTACACCTTC; CDR3 protein: CASSLGVRGTFGYTF
D gene: -; V gene: TRBV5-1; CDR3 length: 13; clone size: -; J gene: TRBJ2-7; CDR3 DNA: TGCGCCAGCAGCTTGTTAGGGGATTACGAGCAGTACTTC; CDR3 protein: CASSLLGDYEQYF
D gene: -; V gene: TRBV7-2; CDR3 length: 15; clone size: -; J gene: TRBJ2-1; CDR3 DNA: TGTGCCAGCAGCTTAGTGGTCGCGGGGTACAATGAGCAGTTCTTC; CDR3 protein: CASSLVVAGYNEQFF
D gene: TRBD1; V gene: TRBV7-9; CDR3 length: 16; clone size: once; J gene: TRBJ1-6; CDR3 DNA: TGTGCCAGCAGCTACTACAGGGGGATATCGAGTTCATCCCTCCACTTT; CDR3 protein: CASSYYRGISSSSLHF
D gene: TRBD1; V gene: TRBV28; CDR3 length: 14; clone size: -; J gene: TRBJ2-1; CDR3 DNA: TGTGCCAGCACCACAGGGGGCTTCTACAATGAGCAGTTCTTC; CDR3 protein: CASTTGGFYNEQFF
D gene: -; V gene: TRBV6-6; CDR3 length: 14; clone size: -; J gene: TRBJ1-5; CDR3 DNA: TGTGCCAGCGAGGACTCGACACGCTATCAGCCCCAGCATTTT; CDR3 protein: CASEDSTRYQPQHF
D gene: -; V gene: TRBV7-2; CDR3 length: 15; clone size: few; J gene: TRBJ1-1; CDR3 DNA: TGTGCCAGCAGCTTTGCCCCGGTCCAGAACACTGAAGCTTTCTTT; CDR3 protein: CASSFAPVQNTEAFF
D gene: -; V gene: TRBV7-9; CDR3 length: 14; clone size: few; J gene: TRBJ2-1; CDR3 DNA: TGTGCCAGCAGCTTAGTATCCGACTACAATGAGCAGTTCTTC; CDR3 protein: CASSLVSDYNEQFF
D gene: TRBD1; V gene: TRBV19; CDR3 length: 18; clone size: -; J gene: TRBJ1-2; CDR3 DNA: TGTGCCAGTAGTATCCGAGACAGGGACCTTTTTCGATGGTATGGCTACACCTTC; CDR3 protein: CASSIRDRDLFRWYGYTF
D gene: TRBD2; V gene: TRBV2; CDR3 length: 13; clone size: -; J gene: TRBJ2-7; CDR3 DNA: TGTGCCAGCAGTGATGGTAGCGGGGCCAAAGGGTACTTC; CDR3 protein: CASSDGSGAKGYF
D gene: -; V gene: TRBV28; CDR3 length: 11; clone size: -; J gene: TRBJ1-1; CDR3 DNA: TGTGCCAGCAGTTTAGCAGGAGAAGCTTTCTTT; CDR3 protein: CASSLAGEAFF
D gene: TRBD1; V gene: TRBV5-5; CDR3 length: 15; clone size: -; J gene: TRBJ2-7; CDR3 DNA: TGTGCCAGCACCCAATCCGGGACAGGGGCCTACGAGCAGTACTTC; CDR3 protein: CASTQSGTGAYEQYF
D gene: -; V gene: TRBV24-1; CDR3 length: 12; clone size: few; J gene: TRBJ2-1; CDR3 DNA: TGTGCCACCAGTGACCCTTACAATGAGCAGTTCTTC; CDR3 protein: CATSDPYNEQFF
D gene: TRBD1; V gene: TRBV28; CDR3 length: 15; clone size: few; J gene: TRBJ1-3; CDR3 DNA: TGTGCCAGCAGTGCCACAGGGGTATCGGGAAACACCATATATTTT; CDR3 protein: CASSATGVSGNTIYF
D gene: -; V gene: TRBV29-1; CDR3 length: 12; clone size: -; J gene: TRBJ1-1; CDR3 DNA: TGCAGCGTGACCCTCGGGGGCACTGAAGCTTTCTTT; CDR3 protein: CSVTLGGTEAFF
D gene: -; V gene: TRBV6-5; CDR3 length: 16; clone size: -; J gene: TRBJ1-4; CDR3 DNA: TGTGCCAGCAGTTATACAGTATCCCCAACTAATGAAAAACTGTTTTTT; CDR3 protein: CASSYTVSPTNEKLFF
D gene: -; V gene: TRBV18; CDR3 length: 12; clone size: many; J gene: TRBJ2-5; CDR3 DNA: TGTGCCAGCTCACCACCAGGAGAGACCCAGTACTTC; CDR3 protein: CASSPPGETQYF
D gene: TRBD1; V gene: TRBV27; CDR3 length: 16; clone size: -; J gene: TRBJ2-1; CDR3 DNA: TGTGCCAGGGAAACGACAGGGACGCAGCCATGGGGTGAGCAGTTCTTC; CDR3 protein: CARETTGTQPWGEQFF
D gene: TRBD2; V gene: TRBV4-2; CDR3 length: 15; clone size: few; J gene: TRBJ2-6; CDR3 DNA: TGTGCCAGCAGCGAAGCGGGGGCTGGGGCCAACGTCCTGACTTTC; CDR3 protein: CASSEAGAGANVLTF
D gene: TRBD1; V gene: TRBV20-1; CDR3 length: 13; clone size: many; J gene: TRBJ1-1; CDR3 DNA: TGCAGTGCTAGACGACAGGGGCGTGCTGAAGCTTTCTTT; CDR3 protein: CSARRQGRAEAFF
D gene: -; V gene: TRBV7-2; CDR3 length: 12; clone size: few; J gene: TRBJ1-1; CDR3 DNA: TGTGCCAGCAGCTTCGACACAGGTGAAGCTTTCTTT; CDR3 protein: CASSFDTGEAFF
D gene: TRBD1; V gene: TRBV6-1; CDR3 length: 15; clone size: many; J gene: TRBJ1-4; CDR3 DNA: TGTGCCAGCAGTGATCCACAGGGGGCGGTTGAAAAACTGTTTTTT; CDR3 protein: CASSDPQGAVEKLFF
D gene: -; V gene: TRBV4-3; CDR3 length: 15; clone size: few; J gene: TRBJ2-5; CDR3 DNA: TGCGCCAGCAGCCAAGGTTTAAGGGACGTAGAGACCCAGTACTTC; CDR3 protein: CASSQGLRDVETQYF
D gene: -; V gene: TRBV4-2; CDR3 length: 16; clone size: -; J gene: TRBJ2-2; CDR3 DNA: TGTGCCAGCAGCCAAGATCCCATGGGCCCTACCGGGGAGCTGTTTTTT; CDR3 protein: CASSQDPMGPTGELFF
D gene: -; V gene: TRBV7-9; CDR3 length: 13; clone size: many; J gene: TRBJ1-3; CDR3 DNA: TGTGCCAGCCAAATGCTTTATGGAAACACCATATATTTT; CDR3 protein: CASQMLYGNTIYF
D gene: -; V gene: TRBV5-1; CDR3 length: 14; clone size: -; J gene: TRBJ2-3; CDR3 DNA: TGCGTCAGCAGCGACGGACACCACACAGATACGCAGTATTTT; CDR3 protein: CVSSDGHHTDTQYF
D gene: -; V gene: TRBV2; CDR3 length: 14; clone size: few; J gene: TRBJ2-4; CDR3 DNA: TGTGCCAGCACCCCAGGGCAGTATAAAAACATTCAGTACTTC; CDR3 protein: CASTPGQYKNIQYF
D gene: -; V gene: TRBV7-2; CDR3 length: 12; clone size: -; J gene: TRBJ2-3; CDR3 DNA: TGTGCCAGCAGCTTATGGGGAGATACGCAGTATTTT; CDR3 protein: CASSLWGDTQYF
D gene: -; V gene: TRBV29-1; CDR3 length: 14; clone size: -; J gene: TRBJ2-1; CDR3 DNA: TGCAGCGTTGAAGGTCAGGGAAGTTTCGATGAGCAGTTCTTC; CDR3 protein: CSVEGQGSFDEQFF
D gene: TRBD1; V gene: TRBV6-1; CDR3 length: 15; clone size: few; J gene: TRBJ1-4; CDR3 DNA: TGTGCCAGCAGTGCGGGGACAGGGAGCCATGAAAAACTGTTTTTT; CDR3 protein: CASSAGTGSHEKLFF
D gene: -; V gene: TRBV20-1; CDR3 length: 13; clone size: few; J gene: TRBJ1-5; CDR3 DNA: TGCAGTGCTACCGGGCTGGAAAATCAGCCCCAGCATTTT; CDR3 protein: CSATGLENQPQHF
D gene: TRBD1; V gene: TRBV28; CDR3 length: 13; clone size: -; J gene: TRBJ1-5; CDR3 DNA: TGTGCCAGCAGTACAGGGGGCAAGCAGCCCCAGCATTTT; CDR3 protein: CASSTGGKQPQHF
D gene: -; V gene: TRBV29-1; CDR3 length: 13; clone size: many; J gene: TRBJ2-1; CDR3 DNA: TGCAGCGTTGATAGGCAGGGGAGCGGAGAGCAGTTCTTC; CDR3 protein: CSVDRQGSGEQFF